These 29 T cell receptor beta chains share one sample of origin, sequenced in a study of blood T cell repertoires in COVID-19. Generated by immunoSEQ multiplex PCR, the TCRdb table keeps only in-frame clones and is missing some. Here the sample spans 200,000 to 250,000 clones, almost 85% being singletons. Material for sequencing was peripheral blood. The receptors stem from an elderly woman with acute or convalescent COVID-19.

This chain uses TRBV6-1 with TRBJ1-1; TRBD1 matches at 7 bases. CDR3 length: 14 amino acids. The J segment lost 5 bases and the V segment lost 5 bases, leaving 8 bases of the junction unmatched. Germline V gene data show CDR1 as MNHNS and CDR2 as SASEGT. The CDR3 loop reads CASSSGQAETEAFF. CDR3 sequence (DNA): TGTGCCAGCAGTTCCGGACAGGCCGAGACTGAAGCTTTCTTT.

This rearrangement joins TRBV7-3 to TRBJ1-1; tentatively, D is TRBD1 (5 bases). The V gene lost 6 bases and the J gene lost 3 bases, with 14 bases spanning the gap. The CDR3 is 14 residues long. CDR1 SGHTA and CDR2 FQGTGA come from the germline V gene. For the CDR3, the DNA is TGTGCCAGCAGAGCGGGGGATTACGACACTGAAGCTTTCTTT. Protein sequence: CASRAGDYDTEAFF.

Regarding this clone: Other DNA sequences of this sample code for an identical CDR3. This chain joins TRBV18 and TRBJ2-1; possibly TRBD1 for D (6 bases). Trimming removed 3 bases from V and 4 bases from J, with 7 bases in between. Germline V gives CDR1 KGHSH, CDR2 LQKENI. The CDR3 spans 13 residues. In nucleotides, the CDR3 is TGTGCCAGCTCACCCGGACAGTACAATGAGCAGTTCTTC. It yields the protein CASSPGQYNEQFF.

A few counts support this clone. The chain is built from TRBV7-2 and TRBJ1-6; D is unclear. The CDR3 is 16 amino acids. Germline CDR1 reads SGHTA; CDR2 reads FQGNSA. Trimming took 3 bases from V and 6 from J, leaving 15 bases between them. This CDR3 is CASSFQNAMRNSPLHF. DNA for the CDR3: TGTGCCAGCAGCTTCCAAAATGCAATGCGTAATTCACCCCTCCACTTT.

This chain connects TRBV5-1 to TRBJ2-7, with a weak D call TRBD1 (6 bases). This CDR3 spans 15 amino acids. The V gene's germline CDR1 is SGHRS and CDR2 YFSETQ. Trimming pared 1 base from V and 0 bases from J, leaving 11 bases between. The CDR3 DNA follows: TGCGCCAGCAGCTTGTTGGGGGACAACTCCTACGAGCAGTACTTC. Protein sequence: CASSLLGDNSYEQYF.

The V and J genes are TRBV15 and TRBJ2-3; D ambiguous. The CDR3 sequence is 15 residues long. V lost 2 bases to trimming and J lost 2 bases, with 11 bases between them. Germline CDR1 is LNHNV and CDR2 is YYDKDF (reference sequence). The CDR3 sequence is CATSRPWADTDTQYF. The CDR3 region has the DNA TGTGCCACCAGCAGACCCTGGGCAGACACAGATACGCAGTATTTT. Drawing the rest from reference TRBV15 and TRBJ2-3, the complete variable domain is DAMVIQNPRYQVTQFGKPVTLSCSQTLNHNVMYWYQQKSSQAPKLLFHYYDKDFNNEADTPDNFQSRRPNTSFCFLDIRSPGLGDTAMYLCATSRPWADTDTQYFGPGTRLTVL.

The rearrangement uses TRBV24-1 and TRBJ2-2; 7 bases agree with TRBD2. The V gene's germline CDR1 is KGHDR and CDR2 SFDVKD. The CDR3 runs 15 residues. J gave up 1 base and V 9 bases, and 7 bases lay outside the gene matches. The CDR3 nucleotides are TGTGCCACCGGGGCGGGACTACGGAACACCGGGGAGCTGTTTTTT. This gives the protein CATGAGLRNTGELFF.

The rearrangement joins TRBV6-5 to TRBJ1-5; 9 bases map to TRBD1. Germline CDR1 MNHEY, CDR2 SVGAGI. This CDR3 spans 14 amino acids. The V segment lost 4 bases and the J segment 4 bases; nucleotides outside the gene matches: 2. CDR3: CASSSTGGNQPQHF. The CDR3 nucleotides read TGTGCCAGCAGTTCGACAGGGGGTAATCAGCCCCAGCATTTT.

The V call is TRBV5-6, the J call TRBJ2-1; maybe TRBD2 (6 bases). V lost 4 bases, J lost 4 bases, and 15 bases lay in between. CDR1 and CDR2 (germline): SGHDT, YYEEEE. The CDR3 has 15 residues. The CDR3, as DNA: TGTGCCAGCAGCCCCCCCGGGAGTTGGTACAATGAGCAGTTCTTC. Translated: CASSPPGSWYNEQFF. Looking up the rest from reference TRBV5-6 and TRBJ2-1 gives the full variable domain: DAGVTQSPTHLIKTRGQQVTLRCSPKSGHDTVSWYQQALGQGPQFIFQYYEEEERQRGNFPDRFSGHQFPNYSSELNVNALLLGDSALYLCASSPPGSWYNEQFFGPGTRLTVL.

This chain connects TRBV4-2 to TRBJ2-3, with D tentatively TRBD1 (5 bases). Germline V gives CDR1 LGHNA, CDR2 YNFKEQ. The CDR3 contains 15 residues. Trimming took off 0 bases at V and 4 bases at J, with 11 bases between the two ends. CDR3 protein: CASSQEGQGADTQYF. CDR3 sequence (DNA): TGTGCCAGCAGCCAAGAAGGCCAGGGTGCAGATACGCAGTATTTT.

A remark on this clone: Other DNA variants within this sample encode the same CDR3. V is TRBV28 and J is TRBJ2-7; 11 nucleotides agree with TRBD2. V lost 4 bases and J lost 2; bases outside the gene matches: 4. There are 15 residues in the CDR3. The germline V gene encodes CDR1 MDHEN and CDR2 SYDVKM. The CDR3 DNA reads TGTGCCAGCAGTTCCTATAGCGGGAGGGCCTACGAGCAGTACTTC. Translation: CASSSYSGRAYEQYF.

CDR3 region: CASSRDISGNTIYF. For the CDR3, the DNA is TGTGCCAGCAGCCGGGACATCTCTGGAAACACCATATATTTT. The chain recombines TRBV11-2 with TRBJ1-3; TRBD1 might be the D (6 bases). Germline loops: CDR1 SGHAT, CDR2 FQNNGV. V was pared by 5 bases and J by 0 bases, with 8 bases between. The CDR3 spans 14 residues.

J is TRBJ2-3 and V is TRBV14, with TRBD1 matching over 9 bases. Trimming took 4 bases from V and 3 from J; bases not matched to a gene: 8. Looked up from germline, CDR1 is SGHDN and CDR2 is FVKESK. The CDR3 extends over 16 amino acids. In DNA form, the CDR3 reads TGTGCCAGCAGCCGAGGAGACAGGGGGTGGACAGATACGCAGTATTTT. It translates to CASSRGDRGWTDTQYF. Using reference TRBV14 and TRBJ2-3 for the parts outside the CDR3, the full variable domain is EAGVTQFPSHSVIEKGQTVTLRCDPISGHDNLYWYRRVMGKEIKFLLHFVKESKQDESGMPNNRFLAERTGGTYSTLKVQPAELEDSGVYFCASSRGDRGWTDTQYFGPGTRLTVL.

The V call is TRBV9, the J call TRBJ2-1, with TRBD2 as a possible D gene (5 bases). Trimming shortened V by 0 bases and J by 9 bases, and 10 bases separated the two germline ends. This CDR3 is 13 amino acids long. CDR1 is SGDLS, CDR2 YYNGEE, per germline. CDR3 region: CASSVESEGEQFF. The CDR3 coding sequence is TGTGCCAGCAGCGTAGAAAGCGAGGGTGAGCAGTTCTTC.

The chain combines TRBV7-3 with TRBJ1-1; maybe TRBD1 (5 bases). This CDR3 has 16 residues. Looked up from germline, CDR1 is SGHTA and CDR2 is FQGTGA. V was pared by 5 bases and J by 5 bases, with 21 bases between. This CDR3 reads CASSIGVSGSGTEAFF. The CDR3 DNA follows: TGTGCCAGCAGCATAGGGGTTTCGGGTTCTGGTACTGAAGCTTTCTTT.

The chain employs TRBV7-8 and TRBJ2-4; 7 bases agree with TRBD1. This CDR3 contains 14 residues. Germline V gives CDR1 SGHVS, CDR2 FQNEAQ. Losses at the gene ends were 5 bases for V and 1 base for J; bases not matched to a gene: 2. The CDR3 DNA is TGTGCCAGCAGCCGGGACAGTGCCAAAAACATTCAGTACTTC. It specifies CASSRDSAKNIQYF.

The rearrangement joins TRBV14 to TRBJ2-7; 7 bases agree with TRBD1. With 4 bases clipped from V and 6 bases from J, the junction kept 12 bases outside the gene matches. Per the germline V gene, CDR1 is SGHDN and CDR2 is FVKESK. This CDR3 contains 15 residues. The CDR3 region has the DNA TGTGCCAGCAGCCCGACAGGGCAAATAGGTACCGAGCAGTACTTC. This encodes CASSPTGQIGTEQYF.

This clone was counted once. The V call is TRBV5-6, the J call TRBJ2-5, with 7 bases lining up with TRBD1. V was pared by 5 bases and J by 2 bases, with 6 bases of the junction left unmatched. The CDR3 length is 14 residues. Germline V gene sequence: CDR1 SGHDT, CDR2 YYEEEE. CDR3 DNA sequence: TGTGCCAGCAGATTAGGGACAGTACAAGAGACCCAGTACTTC. Protein: CASRLGTVQETQYF.

This clone has only one observation. V is TRBV29-1 and J is TRBJ2-7, with D perhaps TRBD1 (5 bases). In germline, CDR1 is SQVTM, CDR2 ANQGSEA. This CDR3 spans 16 amino acids. Trimming stripped 4 bases from V and 1 base from J, with 20 bases between. The CDR3 sequence: CSVATIQGNPSYEQYF. As DNA, the CDR3 is TGCAGCGTTGCCACAATTCAGGGAAATCCTTCCTACGAGCAGTACTTC.

V usage is TRBV9 and J usage is TRBJ2-1, with 9 bases aligning to TRBD1. Germline loops: CDR1 SGDLS, CDR2 YYNGEE. V dropped 3 bases and J dropped 5; count of bases not matched to a gene: 9. There are 16 residues in the CDR3. In DNA form, the CDR3 reads TGTGCCAGCAGCGCGTACGGGACAGGGAGGGACAATGAGCAGTTCTTC. Protein product: CASSAYGTGRDNEQFF.

J is TRBJ1-5 and V is TRBV11-2; 9 nucleotides agree with TRBD1. V shed 1 base and J 5 bases; nucleotides not matched to a gene: 3. The CDR3 length is 15 residues. Germline loops: CDR1 SGHAT, CDR2 FQNNGV. As DNA, the CDR3 is TGTGCCAGCAGCTTAGGGACAGGGGCTCATCAGCCCCAGCATTTT. The encoded protein is CASSLGTGAHQPQHF. Complete variable domain (other parts from reference TRBV11-2 and TRBJ1-5): EAGVAQSPRYKIIEKRQSVAFWCNPISGHATLYWYQQILGQGPKLLIQFQNNGVVDDSQLPKDRFSAERLKGVDSTLKIQPAKLEDSAVYLCASSLGTGAHQPQHFGDGTRLSIL.

In DNA form, the CDR3 reads TGTGCCAGCAGCTTAGGGGCCGACGGGGTCTATGGCTACACCTTC. Amino acids: CASSLGADGVYGYTF. This sequence joins TRBV7-9 and TRBJ1-2; unclear D gene. Germline loops: CDR1 SEHNR, CDR2 FQNEAQ (reference sequence). This CDR3 contains 15 residues. V dropped 1 base and J dropped 4 bases, with 13 bases sitting between them.

V usage is TRBV6-5 and J usage is TRBJ1-3; the D is unclear. The CDR3 loop spans 14 amino acids. The germline V and J ends were trimmed by 0 bases and 3 bases, with 6 bases remaining between them. Germline lookup yields CDR1 MNHEY and CDR2 SVGAGI. CDR3 sequence (DNA): TGTGCCAGCAGTTACTCGCGAGGTGGAAACACCATATATTTT. Translated: CASSYSRGGNTIYF.

This sequence joins TRBV28 and TRBJ2-4; D call uncertain. From germline, CDR1 is MDHEN and CDR2 SYDVKM. The V and J ends lost 2 bases and 7 bases respectively, with 6 bases between them. The CDR3 length is 12 residues. CDR3: CASSLGRNIQYF. The CDR3 DNA follows: TGTGCCAGCAGTTTAGGCCGTAACATTCAGTACTTC.

This clone was counted a few times. The chain carries TRBV19 and TRBJ1-4, with D unclear. The CDR3 extends over 14 amino acids. The V and J ends lost 5 bases and 8 bases respectively, with 15 bases between them. Germline V gene lookup returns CDR1 LNHDA and CDR2 SQIVND (reference sequence). The CDR3 loop reads CASSSLKRREKLFF. CDR3 in DNA: TGTGCCAGTAGTTCTCTTAAAAGGCGGGAAAAACTGTTTTTT.

The chain recombines TRBV30 with TRBJ1-1, with 7 nucleotides matching TRBD1. Trimming cost V 3 bases and J 0 bases; bases outside gene matches: 7. There are 15 residues in the CDR3. Germline lookup yields CDR1 GTSNPN and CDR2 SVGIG (reference sequence). CDR3 sequence reads: CAWSPPGTVNTEAFF. The CDR3 DNA reads TGTGCCTGGAGCCCACCCGGGACAGTGAACACTGAAGCTTTCTTT.

V is TRBV12-3 or TRBV12-4 and J is TRBJ1-2; D is ambiguous. This CDR3 has 13 amino acids. V lost 5 bases, J lost 4 bases, and 11 bases lay in between. The CDR3 sequence: CASSVQDSYGYTF. The DNA of the CDR3 is TGTGCCAGCAGTGTGCAGGATTCCTATGGCTACACCTTC.

The gene calls are TRBV6-2 or TRBV6-3 and TRBJ2-7; the match to TRBD1 covers 12 bases. Germline V lookup: CDR1 MNHEY, CDR2 SVGEGT. This CDR3 has 14 amino acids. The trim removed 5 bases at V and 5 bases at J, leaving 4 bases unmatched. This CDR3 is CASSPGTGGNEQYF. The CDR3 nucleotides are TGTGCCAGCAGTCCCGGGACAGGGGGCAACGAGCAGTACTTC.

J is TRBJ1-5 and V is TRBV7-7; 12 bases fit TRBD1. The ends lost 2 bases at V and 5 bases at J; junction bases unmatched: 10. The CDR3 covers 18 residues. Per germline, CDR1 SSHAT and CDR2 FNYEAQ (reference sequence). The CDR3 loop reads CASSLTPGQGAWDQPQHF. The CDR3 DNA is TGTGCCAGCAGCTTAACCCCGGGACAGGGGGCTTGGGATCAGCCCCAGCATTTT.